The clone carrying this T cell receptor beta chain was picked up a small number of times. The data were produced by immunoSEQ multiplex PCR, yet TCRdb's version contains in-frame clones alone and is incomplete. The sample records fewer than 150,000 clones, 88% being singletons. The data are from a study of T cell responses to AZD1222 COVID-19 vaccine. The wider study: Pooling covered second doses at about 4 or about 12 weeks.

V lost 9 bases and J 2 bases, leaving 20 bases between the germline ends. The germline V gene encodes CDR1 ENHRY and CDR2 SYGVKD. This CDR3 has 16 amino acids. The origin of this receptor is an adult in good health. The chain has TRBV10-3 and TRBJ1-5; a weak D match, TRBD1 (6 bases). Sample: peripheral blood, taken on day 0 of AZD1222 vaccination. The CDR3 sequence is CAIGSPGGQRNQPQHF. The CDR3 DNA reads TGTGCCATAGGATCCCCGGGAGGACAGCGCAATCAGCCCCAGCATTTT.